This is a list of T cell receptor beta chains from one sample in a study of cytomegalovirus exposure and HLA in healthy donors. Assay used: immunoSEQ multiplex PCR; TCRdb lists only in-frame clones, some missing. The sample has about 160,000 clones; nearly 80% are singletons. The sample taken for sequencing was PBMCs. These receptors originate from a woman between 40 and 50 years old in good health and CMV-seronegative. Both conserved end residues are part of each CDR3. D genes are given only for firm matches. Rows may omit the clone size; those that give it use once, few, many or a size class.

cdr3_length	d_call	clone_size	v_call	j_call	cdr3_aa	cdr3_nt
14	.	.	TRBV2	TRBJ2-3	CATERGALTDTQYF	TGTGCCACCGAACGGGGGGCTTTGACAGATACGCAGTATTTT
14	TRBD1	.	TRBV2	TRBJ1-3	CASRPGQGENTIYF	TGTGCCAGCAGACCGGGACAGGGGGAAAACACCATATATTTT
13	.	once	TRBV28	TRBJ1-1	CASRKQGRAEAFF	TGTGCCAGCAGAAAACAGGGTAGGGCTGAAGCTTTCTTT
17	TRBD1	.	TRBV27	TRBJ1-2	CASSLRRRGQVGDGYTF	TGTGCCAGCAGTTTAAGAAGAAGGGGACAGGTAGGGGATGGCTACACCTTC
14	.	.	TRBV7-9	TRBJ1-1	CASRGGVRLTEAFF	TGTGCCAGCAGGGGAGGGGTGAGACTCACTGAAGCTTTCTTT
14	TRBD1	.	TRBV4-1	TRBJ1-4	CASTSGTENEKLFF	TGCGCCAGCACATCGGGGACAGAAAATGAAAAACTGTTTTTT
14	.	.	TRBV4-1	TRBJ2-2	CASSRISRGEELFF	TGCGCCAGCAGCCGTATCAGTAGGGGCGAGGAGCTGTTTTTT
14	TRBD1	.	TRBV5-1	TRBJ1-1	CASSVDRGNTEAFF	TGCGCCAGCAGCGTTGACAGGGGCAACACTGAAGCTTTCTTT
13	.	once	TRBV27	TRBJ2-1	CASSLNGVHEQFF	TGTGCCAGCAGTTTAAACGGGGTCCATGAGCAGTTCTTC
14	.	.	TRBV6-1	TRBJ1-1	CASSPRSRLTGAFF	TGTGCCAGCAGCCCGAGATCACGACTCACCGGAGCTTTCTTT
14	TRBD2	.	TRBV5-4	TRBJ2-3	CAIKRGGATDTQYF	TGTGCCATCAAACGCGGGGGGGCCACAGATACGCAGTATTTT
16	TRBD1	.	TRBV5-1	TRBJ2-3	CASRLETGGVADTQYF	TGCGCCAGCAGGCTTGAGACAGGGGGAGTCGCAGATACGCAGTATTTT
15	.	.	TRBV19	TRBJ2-1	CASDEGGLSYNEQFF	TGTGCCAGTGATGAGGGCGGTCTTTCCTACAATGAGCAGTTCTTC
13	TRBD1	.	TRBV5-1	TRBJ1-1	CASSVDRTTEAFF	TGCGCCAGCAGCGTGGACAGGACCACTGAAGCTTTCTTT
16	TRBD2	.	TRBV27	TRBJ2-3	CASSFGAGSSTDTQYF	TGTGCCAGCAGTTTCGGAGCGGGGTCTAGCACAGATACGCAGTATTTT
13	.	.	TRBV6-6	TRBJ1-5	CASSDSRPQPQHF	TGTGCCAGCAGTGACAGTAGACCGCAGCCCCAGCATTTT
16	.	.	TRBV19	TRBJ2-7	CASSMRRGAGSYEQYF	TGTGCCAGTAGTATGCGTCGGGGGGCGGGGTCCTACGAGCAGTACTTC
13	.	.	TRBV7-3	TRBJ2-1	CASSLASYNEQFF	TGTGCCAGCAGTCTCGCCAGCTACAATGAGCAGTTCTTC
14	.	.	TRBV6-5	TRBJ1-1	CATRGVGFNTEAFF	TGTGCCACGAGAGGCGTTGGGTTTAACACTGAAGCTTTCTTT
12	.	.	TRBV7-9	TRBJ1-2	CASSFGGNGYTF	TGTGCCAGCAGCTTCGGGGGGAATGGCTACACCTTC
11	.	.	TRBV18	TRBJ2-5	CASSPGETQYF	TGTGCCAGCTCACCCGGGGAGACCCAGTACTTC
12	.	many	TRBV5-4	TRBJ1-2	CASSLDIYGYTF	TGTGCCAGCAGCTTGGATATCTATGGCTACACCTTC
14	TRBD2	few	TRBV7-7	TRBJ2-5	CASKVAGDQETQYF	TGTGCCAGCAAGGTAGCGGGCGACCAAGAGACCCAGTACTTC
17	TRBD1	.	TRBV5-6	TRBJ2-5	CASSLALGDREQETQYF	TGTGCCAGCAGCTTGGCCCTCGGGGACAGGGAACAAGAGACCCAGTACTTC
15	TRBD1	once	TRBV5-4	TRBJ1-1	CASSSPGQGNTEAFF	TGTGCCAGCAGCTCCCCGGGACAGGGGAACACTGAAGCTTTCTTT
12	.	.	TRBV7-9	TRBJ1-1	CSSSLQGTEAFF	TGTTCCAGCAGCTTACAGGGCACTGAAGCTTTCTTT
14	TRBD1	.	TRBV18	TRBJ1-1	CASSLGQVNTEAFF	TGTGCCAGCTCACTGGGACAGGTGAACACTGAAGCTTTCTTT
8	.	.	TRBV20-1	TRBJ1-4	CSARKGVF	TGCAGTGCTAGAAAGGGGGTTTTT
11	.	.	TRBV7-9	TRBJ2-7	CASSPDYEQYF	TGTGCCAGCAGCCCAGACTACGAGCAGTACTTC
16	.	.	TRBV5-1	TRBJ1-6	CASSLSGGDVDSPLHF	TGCGCCAGCAGCTTGTCGGGGGGTGACGTTGATTCACCCCTCCACTTT
13	TRBD1	.	TRBV2	TRBJ1-1	CASRVTGGTEAFF	TGTGCCAGCAGGGTGACAGGGGGCACTGAAGCTTTCTTT
15	TRBD1	.	TRBV5-1	TRBJ2-7	CASSYRQGASYEQYF	TGCGCCAGCAGCTATCGACAGGGCGCATCCTACGAGCAGTACTTC